These 24 T cell receptor beta chains were all obtained from the same sample, sequenced in a study of shared clonotypes between healthy human individuals (dated by TCRdb to about 2020). Library preparation was by the immunoSEQ multiplex PCR assay. Sourced from immuneACCESS, this table was stored by TCRdb with only in-frame sequences that have V and J called. A share of the clones is absent; for the studies checked, an unresolved V gene accounts for under half, and the remainder has no known explanation. The sample table records some 2 million clones; approximately 95% of these occur just once. The ten largest clones add up to 0.1% to 0.15% of the sample. The sequenced sample consisted of naive CD4+ T cells sorted from blood. Sample cell subset or site, as interpreted from the label and publication: CD45RA+ positively selected. These receptors were obtained from a man aged 18 to 35 in good health.

The J gene is TRBJ2-7, the V gene TRBV30; a weak D match, TRBD2 (5 bases). Germline CDR1 and CDR2: GTSNPN and SVGIG (reference sequence). This CDR3 contains 11 residues. V was shortened by 3 bases and J by 7 bases, with 10 bases between the two germline ends. Here the CDR3 DNA reads TGTGCCTGGAGGTCACCGGGGGAGCAGTACTTC. It encodes CAWRSPGEQYF. The variable domain in full, completed from reference TRBV30 and TRBJ2-7, reads SQTIHQWPATLVQPVGSPLSLECTVEGTSNPNLYWYRQAAGRGLQLLFYSVGIGQISSEVPQNLSASRPQDRQFILSSKKLLLSDSGFYLCAWRSPGEQYFGPGTRLTVT.

The rearrangement uses TRBV2 and TRBJ1-2; 12 bases are a match to TRBD1. After removal of 8 bases from V and 8 bases from J, the junction contained 6 bases not matched to a gene. Germline values: CDR1 SNHLY, CDR2 FYNNEI. The CDR3 is 13 amino acids. The DNA for the CDR3 is TGTGCCAGCGGCGGGGACAGGGGGCTCGGCTACACCTTC. The encoded protein is CASGGDRGLGYTF.

The V and J genes are TRBV5-6 and TRBJ1-2; no definite D call. Looked up from germline, CDR1 is SGHDT and CDR2 is YYEEEE. Trimming cost V 4 bases and J 4 bases, with 14 bases left between them. There are 14 residues in the CDR3. The CDR3, as DNA: TGTGCCAGCAGCCTGGACGTCAACATCTATGGCTACACCTTC. Translating gives CASSLDVNIYGYTF.

The V call is TRBV7-8, the J call TRBJ2-7; 8 bases agree with TRBD2. V was clipped by 5 bases and J by 4 bases; unmatched bases: 13. CDR3 size: 16 residues. Germline CDR1 and CDR2: SGHVS and FQNEAQ. CDR3 protein: CASSPRSGGASYEQYF. The CDR3 nucleotides read TGTGCCAGCAGCCCTAGGAGCGGGGGCGCCTCATACGAGCAGTACTTC.

J is TRBJ2-1 and V is TRBV10-3, with D possibly being TRBD2 (6 bases). CDR1 is ENHRY and CDR2 is SYGVKD in the germline V gene. CDR3 size: 13 residues. V gave up 2 bases and J gave up 8 bases, with 10 bases separating them. This CDR3 is CAISEPGEDEQFF. The CDR3 DNA is TGTGCCATCAGTGAGCCCGGGGAGGATGAGCAGTTCTTC.

The chain carries TRBV10-3 and TRBJ2-1, with D uncertain. Trimming shortened V by 7 bases and J by 6 bases, and 7 bases separated the two germline ends. Germline V lookup: CDR1 ENHRY, CDR2 SYGVKD. This CDR3 is built from 11 residues. For the CDR3, the DNA is TGTGCCATCATGTCGACCAATGAGCAGTTCTTC. Protein sequence: CAIMSTNEQFF.

J is TRBJ2-3 and V is TRBV18, with D unresolved. Trimming took off 5 bases at V and 3 bases at J, with 12 bases between the two ends. This CDR3 is 14 amino acids long. Germline V gene lookup returns CDR1 KGHSH and CDR2 LQKENI. CDR3 loop: CASSSLLGTDTQYF. In DNA, the CDR3 is TGTGCCAGCTCATCCCTCTTGGGGACAGATACGCAGTATTTT. Full variable domain (outside the CDR3, taken from reference TRBV18 and TRBJ2-3): NAGVMQNPRHLVRRRGQEARLRCSPMKGHSHVYWYRQLPEEGLKFMVYLQKENIIDESGMPKERFSAEFPKEGPSILRIQQVVRGDSAAYFCASSSLLGTDTQYFGPGTRLTVL.

The V and J genes are TRBV7-6 and TRBJ2-1; 7 bases match TRBD2. Germline CDR1 and CDR2: SGHVS and FNYEAQ. This CDR3 has 16 amino acids. V lost 3 bases and J lost 5; bases outside the gene matches: 10. The chain's CDR3 is CASSLEQRGPHNEQFF. The CDR3 DNA reads as TGTGCCAGCAGCTTGGAGCAGCGGGGACCTCACAATGAGCAGTTCTTC.

Worth noting for this clone: Other DNA sequences from this sample encode an identical CDR3 as well. The J gene is TRBJ1-3, the V gene TRBV9, with TRBD1 as a possible D gene (5 bases). Trimming removed 3 bases from V and 0 bases from J, with 7 bases in between. Germline values: CDR1 SGDLS, CDR2 YYNGEE. The length of the CDR3 is 14 residues. The CDR3 DNA is TGTGCCAGCAGCGCGCAGGGCTCTGGAAACACCATATATTTT. Its protein product is CASSAQGSGNTIYF.

The table lists this clone with a count of one. This chain connects TRBV18 to TRBJ2-6; TRBD1 matches at 7 bases. Germline CDR1 and CDR2: KGHSH and LQKENI. V lost 3 bases and J lost 2; bases outside the gene matches: 4. This CDR3 contains 16 residues. The CDR3 bases are TGTGCCAGCTCACCCTACAGGGGCCCTGGGGCCAACGTCCTGACTTTC. This gives the protein CASSPYRGPGANVLTF.

The chain uses TRBV5-4 and TRBJ1-2, with no clear D. Germline V gene lookup returns CDR1 SGHNT and CDR2 YYREEE (reference sequence). V lost 4 bases to trimming and J lost 4 bases, with 14 bases between them. The CDR3 has 14 residues. The CDR3 DNA is TGTGCCAGCAGCCCCGGTGGGGTAGGCTATGGCTACACCTTC. Its protein is CASSPGGVGYGYTF.

The rearrangement uses TRBV2 and TRBJ1-3; possible D gene TRBD1, 6 bases. Trimming pared 6 bases from V and 1 base from J, leaving 13 bases between. Per the germline V gene, CDR1 is SNHLY and CDR2 is FYNNEI. There are 15 residues in the CDR3. Here the CDR3 DNA reads TGTGCCAGCAGCGCTACAGGGAAGTCTGGAAACACCATATATTTT. This encodes CASSATGKSGNTIYF.

This rearrangement joins TRBV28 to TRBJ2-5, with 7 bases aligning to TRBD1. This CDR3 is built from 15 residues. The ends lost 11 bases at V and 1 base at J; junction bases unmatched: 13. Germline CDR1 reads MDHEN; CDR2 reads SYDVKM. In nucleotides, the CDR3 is TGTGCCGTCCACCCAGTAGGGACAGCCCAAGAGACCCAGTACTTC. Its translation is CAVHPVGTAQETQYF.

A word on this clone: The identical CDR3 is also encoded by other nucleotide sequences in the sample. The V call is TRBV13, the J call TRBJ2-3; the D is unclear. CDR3 length: 11 residues. V was cut by 2 bases and J by 5 bases, with 2 bases left in between. The germline V gene has CDR1 PRHDT and CDR2 FYEKMQ (reference sequence). The CDR3 reads CASSLRDTQYF. The CDR3 DNA sequence: TGTGCCAGCAGCTTACGAGATACGCAGTATTTT.

Comments on this clone: A read error may explain this, as a much larger clone is one base away. This chain links TRBV11-1 with TRBJ2-2; weak D call: TRBD1 (6 bases). Germline assignment: CDR1 SGHAT and CDR2 FQDESV (reference sequence). The CDR3 spans 15 residues. The CDR3 reads CASTDRSGNTGELIF. CDR3 nucleotide sequence: TGTGCCAGCACAGACAGGTCTGGAAACACCGGGGAGCTGATTTTT.

The chain combines TRBV7-2 with TRBJ2-2; maybe TRBD2 (7 bases). Per germline, CDR1 SGHTA and CDR2 FQGNSA. The CDR3 runs 16 residues. Trimming left V 3 bases short and J 0 bases short, with 11 bases between. CDR3 residues: CASSLGGQANTGELFF. The CDR3 DNA reads TGTGCCAGCAGCTTGGGGGGGCAGGCGAACACCGGGGAGCTGTTTTTT. Full variable domain (rest looked up from reference TRBV7-2 and TRBJ2-2): GAGVSQSPSNKVTEKGKDVELRCDPISGHTALYWYRQSLGQGLEFLIYFQGNSAPDKSGLPSDRFSAERTGGSVSTLTIQRTQQEDSAVYLCASSLGGQANTGELFFGEGSRLTVL.

This rearrangement joins TRBV6-1 to TRBJ2-5; D perhaps matches TRBD1 (6 bases). Germline values: CDR1 MNHNS, CDR2 SASEGT. Between the trimmed V and J ends, which lost 4 bases and 5 bases, there was a span of 11 bases. The CDR3 is 13 amino acids. The CDR3 region has the DNA TGTGCCAGCAGTGCGGGACACCGCGAGACCCAGTACTTC. It specifies CASSAGHRETQYF.

The rearrangement joins TRBV7-2 to TRBJ2-5; 7 bases align to TRBD1. CDR1 is SGHTA and CDR2 is FQGNSA in the germline V gene. With V trimmed by 3 bases and J by 4 bases, 8 bases remained unmatched. The CDR3 has 15 amino acids. The CDR3 here is CASSFPTGIGETQYF. CDR3 DNA: TGTGCCAGCAGCTTCCCGACAGGGATAGGAGAGACCCAGTACTTC.

This clone was seen only once. The chain couples TRBV7-8 to TRBJ2-6; D unclear. V was shortened by 3 bases and J by 0 bases, with 3 bases between the two germline ends. The CDR3 covers 14 residues. The germline gives CDR1 SGHVS, CDR2 FQNEAQ. CDR3 region: CASSFRSGANVLTF. The CDR3 DNA is TGTGCCAGCAGCTTCCGCTCTGGGGCCAACGTCCTGACTTTC. Complete variable domain (other parts from reference TRBV7-8 and TRBJ2-6): GAGVSQSPRYKVAKRGQDVALRCDPISGHVSLFWYQQALGQGPEFLTYFQNEAQLDKSGLPSDRFFAERPEGSVSTLKIQRTQQEDSAVYLCASSFRSGANVLTFGAGSRLTVL.

The chain carries TRBV7-8 and TRBJ2-7; 11 bases agree with TRBD2. Trimming removed 6 bases from V and 3 bases from J; junction bases left unmatched: 7. Germline lookup yields CDR1 SGHVS and CDR2 FQNEAQ. This CDR3 contains 15 residues. CDR3 sequence: CASSPSSGRLYEQYF. The CDR3 DNA reads TGTGCCAGCAGTCCCTCTAGCGGGAGGCTCTACGAGCAGTACTTC.

Here the CDR3 DNA reads TGTGCCAGCAGTTACTCGATGACAGGGGGCGATGGCTACACCTTC. Its translation: CASSYSMTGGDGYTF. The chain is built from TRBV6-6 and TRBJ1-2; 10 bases agree with TRBD1. V was pared by 0 bases and J by 6 bases, with 4 bases of the junction left unmatched. Per the germline V gene, CDR1 is MNHNY and CDR2 is SVGAGI (reference sequence). This CDR3 has 15 amino acids.

The chain employs TRBV5-5 and TRBJ2-5, with 7 bases matching TRBD1. The junction had 10 bases not matched to a gene; V was cut back by 3 bases and J by 5 bases. From germline, CDR1 is SGHKS and CDR2 YYEKEE (reference sequence). The CDR3 is 15 residues long. The CDR3 DNA is TGTGCCAGCAGCTCCCGACAGGGCGTCCGGGAGACCCAGTACTTC. Its protein is CASSSRQGVRETQYF.

This clone was counted a single time. The chain recombines TRBV6-1 with TRBJ1-5; D not resolved. Trimming removed 8 bases from V and 6 bases from J, with 17 bases in between. The CDR3 contains 14 residues. CDR1 MNHNS and CDR2 SASEGT come from the germline V gene. The CDR3 loop reads CASEGPLDLQPQHF. The CDR3 coding sequence is TGTGCCAGCGAAGGGCCGCTAGACCTTCAGCCCCAGCATTTT.

The V and J genes are TRBV7-2 and TRBJ2-1; 10 bases line up with TRBD2. Looked up from germline, CDR1 is SGHTA and CDR2 is FQGNSA. Unmatched junction bases numbered 10, after V lost 5 bases and J lost 9 bases. The CDR3 runs to 15 residues. The CDR3 DNA follows: TGTGCCAGCAGCCGGACCGGGACTAGCGAAGGTGAGCAGTTCTTC. Translated: CASSRTGTSEGEQFF.